This entry lists 30 T cell receptor beta chains sequenced from one sample in a study of CD8 T cells in ankylosing spondylitis. TCRdb ran MiXCR on the 5' RACE reads and lists one entry per CDR3 protein. The data show around 88,000 distinct CDR3 sequences, about 8.8% seen once. What was sequenced was blood, either unsorted or a sorted T cell fraction (not recorded which). These receptors were taken from a male donor with ankylosing spondylitis or in good health (not recorded which).

The chain carries TRBV7-2 and TRBJ1-4; 7 bases map to TRBD1. The CDR3 has 15 residues. In germline, CDR1 is SGHTA, CDR2 FQGNSA. With 0 bases clipped from V and 6 bases from J, the junction kept 4 bases outside the gene matches. The CDR3 here is CASSLAAGGDEKLFF. The CDR3 nucleotides read TGTGCCAGCAGCTTAGCGGCAGGGGGGGATGAAAAACTGTTTTTT.

This clonotype was seen repeatedly, ten times or more. The V and J genes are TRBV12-3 or TRBV12-4 and TRBJ2-1; 7 bases map to TRBD1. Trimming took 6 bases from V and 10 from J; bases not matched to a gene: 6. The CDR3 runs to 12 residues. CDR3 DNA: TGTGCCAGCAGAGATGACAGGGCCGAGCAGTTCTTC. This sequence encodes CASRDDRAEQFF.

This clonotype was detected many times. The V and J genes are TRBV7-3 and TRBJ2-5; 15 nucleotides agree with TRBD2. The CDR3 has 18 amino acids. Germline-derived CDR1 and CDR2 are SGHTA and FQGTGA. V lost 5 bases, J lost 0 bases, and 7 bases stayed unmatched. CDR3 nucleotide sequence: TGTGCCAGCAGCAAAGGGACTAGCGGGGGGAACAACCAAGAGACCCAGTACTTC. Its protein is CASSKGTSGGNNQETQYF.

This clonotype has a count of ten or more. The DNA for the CDR3 is TGTGCCAGCAGTTCCAGCTTGGGACTAGCGGACACAGATACGCAGTATTTT. This sequence encodes CASSSSLGLADTDTQYF. The rearrangement links TRBV28 to TRBJ2-3; TRBD2 aligns across 11 bases. V lost 4 bases, J lost 2 bases, and 8 bases stayed unmatched. CDR3 size: 17 residues. Germline V gene data show CDR1 as MDHEN and CDR2 as SYDVKM.

At least ten counts were recorded for this clonotype. The chain couples TRBV28 to TRBJ2-3; D unresolved. Germline CDR1 and CDR2: MDHEN and SYDVKM. V shed 6 bases and J shed 2 bases, with 12 bases lying between them. The CDR3 extends over 14 amino acids. CDR3 DNA: TGTGCCAGCAGAGGAAGGGCATTCACAGATACGCAGTATTTT. Protein sequence: CASRGRAFTDTQYF. Using reference TRBV28 and TRBJ2-3 for the parts outside the CDR3, the full variable domain is DVKVTQSSRYLVKRTGEKVFLECVQDMDHENMFWYRQDPGLGLRLIYFSYDVKMKEKGDIPEGYSVSREKKERFSLILESASTNQTSMYLCASRGRAFTDTQYFGPGTRLTVL.

This rearrangement joins TRBV9 to TRBJ1-2; weak D call: TRBD1 (5 bases). Germline CDR1 and CDR2: SGDLS and YYNGEE. This CDR3 contains 17 residues. Trimming stripped 0 bases from V and 4 bases from J, with 19 bases between. The CDR3 is CASSVGPHEGPSYGYTF. Written as DNA, the CDR3 is TGTGCCAGCAGCGTAGGACCCCACGAGGGGCCTAGCTATGGCTACACCTTC.

This clonotype occurred a few times. The V and J genes are TRBV5-1 and TRBJ2-1; D remains ambiguous. Deletions cut 0 bases from V and 3 bases from J, with 4 bases between. CDR3 length: 13 residues. CDR1 and CDR2 (germline): SGHRS, YFSETQ. CDR3 region: CASSLDHYNEQFF. The CDR3 nucleotides read TGCGCCAGCAGCTTGGACCACTACAATGAGCAGTTCTTC.

This clonotype was picked up many times. The chain is built from TRBV9 and TRBJ2-3; D not resolved. V was clipped by 4 bases and J by 2 bases, with 14 bases between them. This CDR3 is built from 15 residues. Looked up from germline, CDR1 is SGDLS and CDR2 is YYNGEE. The CDR3 coding sequence is TGTGCCAGCAGCCTAATAGACTTTTCCACAGATACGCAGTATTTT. It translates to CASSLIDFSTDTQYF.

In this sample, this clonotype turned up a few times. Possible read error: a much larger clone is one base away. This chain connects TRBV10-3 to TRBJ2-5, with TRBD1 matching over 8 bases. This CDR3 comprises 15 residues. The germline CDR1 and CDR2 sequences are ENHRY and SYGVKD. V lost 5 bases to trimming and J lost 9 bases; unmatched junction nucleotides: 14. Here the CDR3 DNA reads TGTGCCATCAGTCCCAAAGGACAGGGAAGGGAGGCCCAGTACTTC. It is translated as CAISPKGQGREAQYF.

This clonotype was seen many times. This chain connects TRBV28 to TRBJ2-7; D is perhaps TRBD1 (5 bases). V shed 2 bases and J shed 3 bases, with 8 bases lying between them. The CDR3 contains 13 residues. The germline gives CDR1 MDHEN, CDR2 SYDVKM. CDR3: CASSLQGNYEQYF. CDR3 DNA sequence: TGTGCCAGCAGTTTACAGGGAAACTACGAGCAGTACTTC.

This clonotype was found many times. DNA for the CDR3: TGCGCCAGCAGCCAAGACAACAGGCCCCTCCCTTATGGCTACACCTTC. Encoded protein: CASSQDNRPLPYGYTF. The rearrangement links TRBV4-1 to TRBJ1-2, with D perhaps TRBD1 (5 bases). V lost 0 bases and J 5 bases, leaving 16 bases between the germline ends. The CDR3 is made up of 16 amino acids. CDR1 and CDR2 from the germline V gene are MGHRA and YSYEKL.

The rearrangement links TRBV12-3 or TRBV12-4 to TRBJ2-1, with 10 bases that match TRBD2. This CDR3 is 18 amino acids long. V lost 11 bases to trimming and J lost 4 bases; unmatched junction nucleotides: 20. CDR3: CALSSPTSGSTPYNEQFF. The CDR3 DNA is TGTGCCCTCAGTTCCCCGACTAGCGGGTCAACTCCATACAATGAGCAGTTCTTC.

This clonotype was detected a few times. The V and J genes are TRBV9 and TRBJ2-1, with TRBD2 identical over 12 bases. Germline loops: CDR1 SGDLS, CDR2 YYNGEE. The CDR3 sequence is 16 residues long. With 3 bases clipped from V and 10 bases from J, the junction kept 11 bases outside the gene matches. CDR3 nucleotide sequence: TGTGCCAGCAGCGGACCTAGCGGGGGGGATCCGTTGGAGCAGTTCTTC. It translates to CASSGPSGGDPLEQFF.

The sample holds many counts of this clonotype. The rearrangement uses TRBV11-2 and TRBJ2-7; 8 nucleotides match TRBD1. This CDR3 has 14 amino acids. Germline V CDR1 and CDR2: SGHAT, FQNNGV. The trim removed 5 bases at V and 3 bases at J, leaving 6 bases unmatched. CDR3: CASSPGTGYYEQYF. In nucleotides, the CDR3 is TGTGCCAGCAGCCCCGGGACAGGTTACTACGAGCAGTACTTC.

This clonotype was seen at least ten times. The rearrangement joins TRBV12-3 or TRBV12-4 to TRBJ2-7; D not resolved. The V and J ends lost 1 base and 5 bases respectively, with 6 bases between them. CDR3 length: 12 amino acids. The CDR3 protein is CASSLEAHEQYF. The CDR3 coding sequence is TGTGCCAGCAGTTTAGAGGCCCACGAGCAGTACTTC.

This clonotype was counted at least ten times. This chain links TRBV11-2 with TRBJ2-3; D gene ambiguous. Per germline, CDR1 SGHAT and CDR2 FQNNGV. This CDR3 region has 10 residues. V lost 2 bases and J lost 11, with 5 bases in between. The CDR3, as DNA: TGTGCCAGCAGCTTATGGCGGCAGTATTTT. It is translated as CASSLWRQYF. Full variable domain (rest looked up from reference TRBV11-2 and TRBJ2-3): EAGVAQSPRYKIIEKRQSVAFWCNPISGHATLYWYQQILGQGPKLLIQFQNNGVVDDSQLPKDRFSAERLKGVDSTLKIQPAKLEDSAVYLCASSLWRQYFGPGTRLTVL.

In its sample, this clonotype was seen many times. This chain connects TRBV7-2 to TRBJ1-2; possibly TRBD1 for D (6 bases). The germline CDR1 and CDR2 sequences are SGHTA and FQGNSA. V was pared by 5 bases and J by 5 bases, with 9 bases between. There are 12 residues in the CDR3. The CDR3 is CASSNRVYGYTF. In nucleotides, the CDR3 is TGTGCCAGCAGCAACAGGGTTTATGGCTACACCTTC.

This clonotype was detected ten times or more. The J gene is TRBJ1-2, the V gene TRBV6-1; D remains unclear. CDR1 is MNHNS and CDR2 is SASEGT in the germline V gene. The length of the CDR3 is 13 residues. V dropped 6 bases and J dropped 2 bases, with 10 bases sitting between them. CDR3: CASSRDNNYGYTF. DNA of the CDR3: TGTGCCAGCAGCCGAGACAACAACTATGGCTACACCTTC.

This clonotype was counted ten times or more. The chain carries TRBV5-1 and TRBJ2-3; TRBD2 matches 7 bases. Per the germline V gene, CDR1 is SGHRS and CDR2 is YFSETQ. The CDR3 runs to 15 residues. V lost 3 bases and J lost 2; bases outside the gene matches: 6. CDR3 bases: TGCGCCAGCAGCTCGACTAGCAAACCCACAGATACGCAGTATTTT. This sequence encodes CASSSTSKPTDTQYF.

This clonotype was picked up many times. The chain couples TRBV12-3 or TRBV12-4 to TRBJ2-7; D not certain. Trimming left V 3 bases short and J 3 bases short, with 9 bases between. CDR3 length equals 13 residues. DNA of the CDR3: TGTGCCAGCAGTTTCCCCGAAAGCTACGAGCAGTACTTC. Translated: CASSFPESYEQYF.

This clonotype was detected many times. The rearrangement joins TRBV13 to TRBJ2-1; D gene ambiguous. The CDR3 spans 11 residues. Germline V gene data show CDR1 as PRHDT and CDR2 as FYEKMQ (reference sequence). V was shortened by 4 bases and J by 5 bases, with 3 bases between the two germline ends. The CDR3 DNA sequence: TGTGCCAGCAGCTCGGACAATGAGCAGTTCTTC. Amino acids: CASSSDNEQFF.

In this sample, this clonotype turned up a few times. At one end, the junction sequence differs from germline, possibly due to a read error. The chain combines TRBV3-1 with TRBJ1-2; D gene ambiguous. Germline V CDR1 and CDR2: LGHDT, YNNKEL (reference sequence). The CDR3 is 10 amino acids. The CDR3 sequence is CARSPRGYTF. CDR3 DNA: TGTGCCAGGAGCCCCCGGGGCTACACCTTC.

The chain has TRBV3-1 and TRBJ2-5; 10 nucleotides match TRBD2. The germline gives CDR1 LGHDT, CDR2 YNNKEL (reference sequence). V gave up 10 bases and J gave up 5 bases; unmatched junction bases: 22. The CDR3 totals 18 residues. In nucleotides, the CDR3 is TGTGCCATCAGTTACCGAGTGAGCGGGGGGGCTCCAAGTGAGACCCAGTACTTC. This codes for CAISYRVSGGAPSETQYF.

This chain joins TRBV20-1 and TRBJ1-6, with no clear D. The V gene lost 3 bases and the J gene lost 0 bases, with 12 bases spanning the gap. The CDR3 spans 16 residues. Germline lookup yields CDR1 DFQATT and CDR2 SNEGSKA (reference sequence). CDR3 amino acids: CSASPPGSSYNSPLHF. The CDR3 DNA reads as TGCAGTGCTAGTCCGCCCGGCAGCTCCTATAATTCACCCCTCCACTTT.

Many counts were recorded for this clonotype. This chain joins TRBV29-1 and TRBJ2-1; a possible D gene is TRBD2 (6 bases). The CDR3 sequence is 14 residues long. CDR1 and CDR2 (germline): SQVTM, ANQGSEA. The V gene lost 5 bases and the J gene lost 3 bases, with 14 bases spanning the gap. In nucleotides, the CDR3 is TGCAGCGTTAGTCAGGCGGGGAGCTACAATGAGCAGTTCTTC. Its protein is CSVSQAGSYNEQFF.

This clonotype was detected ten times or more. Here the CDR3 DNA reads TGTGCCAGCAGCCCCCTTAAGTGGGGGCCCCCAGATACGCAGTATTTT. Its protein product is CASSPLKWGPPDTQYF. This chain links TRBV12-3 or TRBV12-4 with TRBJ2-3; possibly TRBD1 for D (6 bases). V was clipped by 6 bases and J by 4 bases, with 20 bases between them. This CDR3 is built from 16 residues.

This clonotype has at least ten counts. The chain has TRBV18 and TRBJ2-7; D perhaps matches TRBD1 (6 bases). CDR1 and CDR2 (germline): KGHSH, LQKENI. The length of the CDR3 is 16 residues. Trimming took off 0 bases at V and 0 bases at J, with 12 bases between the two ends. Written as DNA, the CDR3 is TGTGCCAGCTCACCACCAAACGGACAGAGCTCCTACGAGCAGTACTTC. Amino acid sequence: CASSPPNGQSSYEQYF.

This clonotype was recorded many times. The chain couples TRBV20-1 to TRBJ2-5; perhaps TRBD2 as D (6 bases). The CDR3 is 12 amino acids. Germline loops: CDR1 DFQATT, CDR2 SNEGSKA (reference sequence). V was cut by 8 bases and J by 2 bases, with 12 bases left in between. The CDR3 nucleotides are TGCAGTTCGGAGGGACTGCAAGAGACCCAGTACTTC. Translating gives CSSEGLQETQYF.

This clonotype was seen just once. The J gene is TRBJ1-2, the V gene TRBV20-1; 8 bases map to TRBD1. Germline V gives CDR1 DFQATT, CDR2 SNEGSKA (reference sequence). J gave up 3 bases and V 3 bases, and 9 bases lay outside the gene matches. The CDR3 totals 15 residues. The CDR3 loop is CSARPHGQGDYGYTF. The CDR3 region has the DNA TGCAGTGCTAGGCCCCACGGACAGGGTGACTATGGCTACACCTTC.

This clonotype occurred many times. The rearrangement joins TRBV29-1 to TRBJ2-7, with 7 bases lining up with TRBD2. Germline CDR1 SQVTM, CDR2 ANQGSEA. V dropped 3 bases and J dropped 2; count of bases not matched to a gene: 13. The CDR3 totals 16 residues. The chain's CDR3 is CSVDGGDSQNPYEQYF. CDR3 DNA: TGCAGCGTTGATGGGGGGGACTCACAGAACCCCTACGAGCAGTACTTC.